This entry lists 30 T cell receptor beta chains sequenced from one sample in a study of cytomegalovirus exposure and HLA in healthy donors. PCR involved 60 Vbeta and 13 Jbeta primers. Sequencing used immunoSEQ multiplex PCR; TCRdb keeps in-frame clones, though not all of them. Of some 150,000 clones in the sample, 75% were seen once. The sample comprised PBMCs. The receptors here all came from a middle-aged man in good health and CMV-seronegative.

With regard to this clone: A junction boundary mismatches the germline segment, possibly from a read error. The V and J genes are TRBV2 and TRBJ2-7; TRBD2 might be the D (7 bases). This CDR3 spans 16 amino acids. From germline, CDR1 is SNHLY and CDR2 FYNNEI. The CDR3 region is CASSEGGGPTVYEQYF. CDR3 in DNA: TGTGCCAGCAGCGAAGGGGGGGGACCCACGGTATACGAGCAGTACTTC.

This clone has more than one count but fewer than ten. This chain links TRBV11-2 with TRBJ1-6; 9 bases map to TRBD1. V was pared by 3 bases and J by 9 bases, with 9 bases of the junction left unmatched. Germline V gene data show CDR1 as SGHAT and CDR2 as FQNNGV. This CDR3 is 16 amino acids long. The CDR3 bases are TGTGCCAGCAGCTTCCTAGGGGACAGGGCCTTTTCACCCCTCCACTTT. It codes for CASSFLGDRAFSPLHF.

V and J are TRBV9 and TRBJ2-7; D unresolved. The CDR3 sequence is 14 residues long. Looked up from germline, CDR1 is SGDLS and CDR2 is YYNGEE. The V end was cut by 0 bases, the J end by 4 bases, with 11 bases between. CDR3 nucleotides: TGTGCCAGCAGCGTAGGGCAGCTAGTTTACGAGCAGTACTTC. Its protein product is CASSVGQLVYEQYF.

The chain has TRBV27 and TRBJ2-1; 8 bases match TRBD1. Trimming at V came to 4 bases and at J to 12 bases, leaving 5 bases not matched to a gene. The CDR3 covers 12 residues. The germline gives CDR1 MNHEY, CDR2 SMNVEV (reference sequence). CDR3 nucleotide sequence: TGTGCCAGCAGTTCCTTCGACAGGGGGCAGTTCTTC. Its translation: CASSSFDRGQFF.

This chain joins TRBV19 and TRBJ1-5; 9 nucleotides match TRBD1. The CDR3 contains 15 residues. Germline-derived CDR1 and CDR2 are LNHDA and SQIVND (reference sequence). Trimming at V came to 4 bases and at J to 3 bases, leaving 4 bases not matched to a gene. The CDR3 protein is CASSTGQGDNQPQHF. In DNA, the CDR3 is TGTGCCAGTAGTACGGGACAGGGTGACAATCAGCCCCAGCATTTT.

V and J are TRBV7-2 and TRBJ2-5; 7 positions agree with TRBD2. The CDR3 contains 16 residues. Germline V gene sequence: CDR1 SGHTA, CDR2 FQGNSA. The V and J ends lost 2 bases and 5 bases, in that order; junction bases with no gene match: 11. The CDR3 DNA is TGTGCCAGCAGCTTATGGCCGGGGGGTACCGGGGAGACCCAGTACTTC. Translated: CASSLWPGGTGETQYF.

The chain combines TRBV29-1 with TRBJ2-7; D is perhaps TRBD1 (6 bases). The germline V gene encodes CDR1 SQVTM and CDR2 ANQGSEA. The V and J ends lost 4 bases and 2 bases respectively, with 18 bases between them. This CDR3 region has 15 residues. The CDR3 coding sequence is TGCAGCGTTGGAGAGGACAGATCCGCGGCCTACGAGCAGTACTTC. This encodes CSVGEDRSAAYEQYF.

V is TRBV19 and J is TRBJ2-5; TRBD2 might be the D (6 bases). The CDR3 length is 14 residues. Trimming pared 3 bases from V and 0 bases from J, leaving 8 bases between. The germline V gene encodes CDR1 LNHDA and CDR2 SQIVND (reference sequence). The chain's CDR3 is CASSILADQETQYF. CDR3 nucleotides: TGTGCCAGTAGTATTTTAGCGGACCAAGAGACCCAGTACTTC.

This clone was found once. CDR3 region: CASSPSGGIFDEQFF. The DNA of the CDR3 is TGTGCCAGCAGCCCTAGCGGGGGGATTTTCGATGAGCAGTTCTTC. The chain is built from TRBV7-6 and TRBJ2-1, with TRBD2 identical over 11 bases. There are 15 residues in the CDR3. Germline CDR1 reads SGHVS; CDR2 reads FNYEAQ. V lost 5 bases and J lost 8; bases outside the gene matches: 8.

This clone has just a few counts. The CDR3 loop is CASTGRGSNQPQHF. As DNA, the CDR3 is TGTGCCAGTACTGGGAGGGGGTCCAATCAGCCCCAGCATTTT. The chain links TRBV19 to TRBJ1-5, with D possibly TRBD1 on 6 matching bases. V dropped 7 bases and J dropped 3 bases, with 13 bases sitting between them. Per the germline V gene, CDR1 is LNHDA and CDR2 is SQIVND (reference sequence). This CDR3 has 14 amino acids.

CDR3 in amino acids: CASSAGGQGYNYGYTF. CDR3 coding DNA: TGTGCCAGCAGCGCGGGAGGACAGGGCTACAACTATGGCTACACCTTC. V gene TRBV9 combines with J gene TRBJ1-2; 8 nucleotides match TRBD1. The CDR3 length is 16 residues. V lost 3 bases to trimming and J lost 2 bases; unmatched junction nucleotides: 9. Germline CDR1 and CDR2: SGDLS and YYNGEE.

The chain joins TRBV5-6 to TRBJ2-5; TRBD2 might be the D (5 bases). V lost 4 bases and J 4 bases, leaving 17 bases between the germline ends. This CDR3 has 15 amino acids. From germline, CDR1 is SGHDT and CDR2 YYEEEE. CDR3 bases: TGTGCCAGCAGCCGGCTGGCAGGAGGTCCAGAGACCCAGTACTTC. As protein: CASSRLAGGPETQYF.

In this sample, this clone turned up a few times. The V and J genes are TRBV9 and TRBJ1-2, with 11 bases fitting TRBD1. This CDR3 comprises 16 residues. V was clipped by 4 bases and J by 4 bases; unmatched bases: 9. Germline V gene data show CDR1 as SGDLS and CDR2 as YYNGEE. The CDR3: CASSPNPGTGGYGYTF. CDR3 sequence (DNA): TGTGCCAGCAGCCCGAACCCCGGGACAGGGGGCTATGGCTACACCTTC.

The V and J genes are TRBV19 and TRBJ1-2; 7 nucleotides line up with TRBD1. Germline trimming cut 5 bases from V and 4 bases from J; bases unmatched to any gene: 4. Germline CDR1 and CDR2: LNHDA and SQIVND (reference sequence). The CDR3 is made up of 13 amino acids. The CDR3 region is CASSPGTAYGYTF. CDR3 nucleotides: TGTGCCAGTAGTCCCGGGACAGCCTATGGCTACACCTTC.

The chain has TRBV7-3 and TRBJ2-1; 10 bases are shared with TRBD2. The CDR3 runs 15 residues. Germline values: CDR1 SGHTA, CDR2 FQGTGA. V lost 5 bases to trimming and J lost 5 bases; unmatched junction nucleotides: 6. The CDR3 nucleotides read TGTGCCAGCAGCCCCTTCAGCGGGGGGGACAATGAGCAGTTCTTC. This sequence encodes CASSPFSGGDNEQFF. Full variable domain (outside the CDR3, taken from reference TRBV7-3 and TRBJ2-1): GAGVSQTPSNKVTEKGKYVELRCDPISGHTALYWYRQSLGQGPEFLIYFQGTGAADDSGLPNDRFFAVRPEGSVSTLKIQRTERGDSAVYLCASSPFSGGDNEQFFGPGTRLTVL.

This clone is medium-sized in the sample. The rearrangement joins TRBV5-1 to TRBJ1-5; a weak D match, TRBD1 (6 bases). This CDR3 spans 15 amino acids. Germline-derived CDR1 and CDR2 are SGHRS and YFSETQ. V dropped 1 base and J dropped 1 base, with 9 bases sitting between them. CDR3 DNA sequence: TGCGCCAGCAGCTTGACAACAGGGAGCAATCAGCCCCAGCATTTT. It codes for CASSLTTGSNQPQHF.

This CDR3 reads CASSQEGGLLGWAGNTQYF. The CDR3 DNA sequence: TGTGCCAGCAGCCAAGAGGGAGGGTTACTAGGATGGGCGGGGAATACGCAGTATTTT. The chain has TRBV4-2 and TRBJ2-3, with TRBD2 identical over 7 bases. This CDR3 has 19 residues. V lost 0 bases, J lost 7 bases, and 19 bases stayed unmatched. CDR1 and CDR2 from the germline V gene are LGHNA and YNFKEQ.

This clone was seen only a few times. The chain joins TRBV9 to TRBJ2-7; the match to TRBD1 covers 7 bases. V lost 4 bases and J lost 0; bases outside the gene matches: 7. Germline lookup yields CDR1 SGDLS and CDR2 YYNGEE. CDR3 size: 15 residues. This CDR3 is CASSPSGQDSYEQYF. CDR3 sequence (DNA): TGTGCCAGCAGCCCTTCAGGACAGGACTCCTACGAGCAGTACTTC.

CDR3 in DNA: TGTGCCAGCAGTTACTCGTACGGGTACAATGAGCAGTTCTTC. This encodes CASSYSYGYNEQFF. The chain couples TRBV6-6 to TRBJ2-1; D is unresolved. Trimming removed 0 bases at V and 4 bases at J, with 7 bases between. CDR3 length equals 14 residues. CDR1 and CDR2 from the germline V gene are MNHNY and SVGAGI (reference sequence).

The CDR3 region has the DNA TGTGCCAGCAGCTTAGCCCCCGGGCTAGCGGGGGGGCCCGACTACGAGCAGTACTTC. Amino acid sequence: CASSLAPGLAGGPDYEQYF. The V call is TRBV7-2, the J call TRBJ2-7; 12 nucleotides line up with TRBD2. Germline-derived CDR1 and CDR2 are SGHTA and FQGNSA. This CDR3 spans 19 amino acids. V was clipped by 0 bases and J by 3 bases; unmatched bases: 12.

The chain is built from TRBV27 and TRBJ1-4; the match to TRBD1 covers 7 bases. Per the germline V gene, CDR1 is MNHEY and CDR2 is SMNVEV (reference sequence). There are 14 residues in the CDR3. V was clipped by 5 bases and J by 3 bases; unmatched bases: 3. CDR3 amino acids: CASSLQGANEKLFF. The CDR3 region has the DNA TGTGCCAGCAGTCTCCAGGGGGCTAATGAAAAACTGTTTTTT.

The J gene is TRBJ2-7, the V gene TRBV6-5; 9 positions match TRBD2. Germline V CDR1 and CDR2: MNHEY, SVGAGI. Trimming took 5 bases from V and 2 from J; bases not matched to a gene: 4. The CDR3 is 14 amino acids. The CDR3 protein is CASSTGGGAYEQYF. CDR3 in DNA: TGTGCCAGCAGTACTGGCGGGGGGGCCTACGAGCAGTACTTC.

On this clone: An end of the junction does not agree with germline; a read error may underlie this. The J gene is TRBJ2-1, the V gene TRBV7-9; 9 bases align to TRBD2. The CDR3 spans 13 residues. Germline V CDR1 and CDR2: SEHNR, FQNEAQ (reference sequence). CDR3 sequence reads: CSSTAGGRNEQFF. DNA for the CDR3: TGTTCCAGCACGGCGGGGGGGCGGAATGAGCAGTTCTTC.

The rearrangement uses TRBV6-5 and TRBJ1-2; D is unclear. The ends were cut back, 0 bases at V and 6 bases at J, with 14 bases in the middle. The CDR3 extends over 15 amino acids. Germline CDR1 reads MNHEY; CDR2 reads SVGAGI. In nucleotides, the CDR3 is TGTGCCAGCAGTTACTCCTCGGTTGGTCCGGATGGCTACACCTTC. This encodes CASSYSSVGPDGYTF.

The genes are TRBV6-5 and TRBJ1-5, with a tentative D call TRBD1 (6 bases). V was pared by 0 bases and J by 9 bases, with 9 bases between. CDR3 length equals 13 residues. Germline CDR1 is MNHEY and CDR2 is SVGAGI. The CDR3 loop is CASSYSKDRPQHF. In DNA form, the CDR3 reads TGTGCCAGCAGTTACTCGAAGGACAGGCCCCAGCATTTT.

This clone was observed once. This CDR3 reads CASRYRDSRGLYGYTF. The CDR3 DNA follows: TGTGCCAGCAGGTACCGGGACAGCCGTGGGCTTTATGGCTACACCTTC. V and J are TRBV28 and TRBJ1-2; 7 bases fit TRBD1. Germline V lookup: CDR1 MDHEN, CDR2 SYDVKM. V trimming: 6 bases; J trimming: 5 bases; junction bases outside the gene matches: 15. The CDR3 is made up of 16 amino acids.

The rearrangement joins TRBV29-1 to TRBJ1-1, with 8 positions matching TRBD1. The germline gives CDR1 SQVTM, CDR2 ANQGSEA. CDR3 length equals 15 residues. The junction had 8 bases not matched to a gene; V was cut back by 2 bases and J by 3 bases. In DNA form, the CDR3 reads TGCAGCGTTGAAAACCCGGGACAGGTTCACACTGAAGCTTTCTTT. Amino acids: CSVENPGQVHTEAFF.

This sequence joins TRBV10-1 and TRBJ2-3; 7 nucleotides line up with TRBD2. CDR3 length: 18 residues. The germline gives CDR1 WNHNN, CDR2 SYGVQD (reference sequence). Trimming took 2 bases from V and 3 from J; bases not matched to a gene: 14. Here the CDR3 DNA reads TGCGCCAGCAGTGAGCCGGGGACGGTCGGGGGGAGTACAGATACGCAGTATTTT. Translation: CASSEPGTVGGSTDTQYF.

This chain uses TRBV15 with TRBJ2-7, with TRBD1 identical over 9 bases. V gave up 0 bases and J gave up 3 bases; unmatched junction bases: 3. Germline CDR1 reads LNHNV; CDR2 reads YYDKDF (reference sequence). The CDR3 is 15 amino acids. For the CDR3, the DNA is TGTGCCACCAGCAGAGAAGGGACAGGGATCTACGAGCAGTACTTC. Protein: CATSREGTGIYEQYF.

The chain is built from TRBV5-5 and TRBJ1-5, with a weak D call TRBD1 (5 bases). This CDR3 comprises 15 residues. Germline values: CDR1 SGHKS, CDR2 YYEKEE (reference sequence). Trimming pared 2 bases from V and 3 bases from J, leaving 12 bases between. The CDR3, as DNA: TGTGCCAGCAGCTTCGGGGGGAGCTCCAATCAGCCCCAGCATTTT. Its translation is CASSFGGSSNQPQHF.